Below, one T cell receptor beta chain is given with its context. What it binds is not known. The data stem from a study of graft-versus-host responses after intestinal transplantation. Background on the study: Every transplant recipient was induced with anti-thymocyte globulin, then maintained on tacrolimus and steroids for two to three years.

Study results and limitations: GvH clone levels peaked in circulation, and this peak was associated with early post-transplant HvG declines. Subjects displaying graft-donor T cell macrochimerism possessed elevated graft-versus-host to host-versus-graft clonal ratios inside allografts. GvH clones surfaced in recipient marrow, some emerging earlier in ileum or blood.

Produced via immunoSEQ multiplex PCR; TCRdb's table is partial and in-frame only. The repertoire holds approximately 86,000 clones, with around 90% as singletons. The V segment lost 1 base and the J segment 5 bases; nucleotides outside the gene matches: 14. CDR3 length equals 19 residues. This sample comprised unstimulated CD8+ T cells sorted from spleen or lymph node cells, obtained before transplant. This TCR was sampled from a human donor who was the organ donor for an intestinal transplant. The chain uses TRBV23-1 and TRBJ2-3, with 11 positions matching TRBD2. TRBV23-1 is identified as an open reading frame with a role that is uncertain. In nucleotides, the CDR3 is TGCGCCAGCAGTCAATGTAGCGGGGGGGCCGGGATCCTAGGAGATACGCAGTATTTT. It specifies CASSQCSGGAGILGDTQYF.